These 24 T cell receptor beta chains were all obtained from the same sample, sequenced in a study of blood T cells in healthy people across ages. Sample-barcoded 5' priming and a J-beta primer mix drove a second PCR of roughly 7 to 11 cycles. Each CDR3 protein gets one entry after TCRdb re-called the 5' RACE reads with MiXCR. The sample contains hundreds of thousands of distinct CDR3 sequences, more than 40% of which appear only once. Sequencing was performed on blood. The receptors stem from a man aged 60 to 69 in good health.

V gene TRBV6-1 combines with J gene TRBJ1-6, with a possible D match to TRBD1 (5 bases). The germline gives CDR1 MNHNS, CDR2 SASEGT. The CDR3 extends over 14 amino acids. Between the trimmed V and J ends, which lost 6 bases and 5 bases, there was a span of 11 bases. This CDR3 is CASRVDRDNSPLHF. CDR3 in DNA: TGTGCCAGCAGGGTCGACAGAGATAATTCACCCCTCCACTTT.

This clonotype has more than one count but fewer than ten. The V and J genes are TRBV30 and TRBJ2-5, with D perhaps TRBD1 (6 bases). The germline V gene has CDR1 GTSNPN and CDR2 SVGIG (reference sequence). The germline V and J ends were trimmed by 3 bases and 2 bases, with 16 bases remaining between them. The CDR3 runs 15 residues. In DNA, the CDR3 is TGTGCCTGGAGCGCTGTGGGGGCTAGACAAGAGACCCAGTACTTC. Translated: CAWSAVGARQETQYF.

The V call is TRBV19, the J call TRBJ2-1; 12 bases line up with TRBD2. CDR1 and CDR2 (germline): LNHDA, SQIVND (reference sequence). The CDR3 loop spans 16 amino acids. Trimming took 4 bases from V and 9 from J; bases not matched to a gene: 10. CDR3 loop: CASSRVGLAGKIEQFF. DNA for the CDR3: TGTGCCAGTAGTAGGGTCGGACTAGCGGGAAAAATTGAGCAGTTCTTC.

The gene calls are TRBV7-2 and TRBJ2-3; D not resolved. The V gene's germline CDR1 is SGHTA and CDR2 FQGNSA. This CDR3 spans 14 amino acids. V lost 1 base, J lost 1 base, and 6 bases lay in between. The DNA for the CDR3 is TGTGCCAGCAGCTTAGGGGTCCGCACAGATACGCAGTATTTT. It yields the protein CASSLGVRTDTQYF.

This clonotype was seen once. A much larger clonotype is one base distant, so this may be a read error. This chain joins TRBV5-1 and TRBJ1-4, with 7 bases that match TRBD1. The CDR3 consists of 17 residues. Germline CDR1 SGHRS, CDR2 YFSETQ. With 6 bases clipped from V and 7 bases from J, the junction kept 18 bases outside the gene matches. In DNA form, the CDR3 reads TGCGCCAGCAACGGCCGGGACAGACAGATAAAGAGTGAAAAACTGTTTTTT. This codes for CASNGRDRQIKSEKLFF.

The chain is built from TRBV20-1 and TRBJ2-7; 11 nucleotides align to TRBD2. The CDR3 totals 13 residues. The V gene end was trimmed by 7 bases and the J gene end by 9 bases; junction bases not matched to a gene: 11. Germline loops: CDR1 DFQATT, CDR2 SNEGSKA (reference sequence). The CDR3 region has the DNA TGCAGTGTTAGGCGACTAGCGGGGCAGTCGCAGTACTTC. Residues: CSVRRLAGQSQYF.

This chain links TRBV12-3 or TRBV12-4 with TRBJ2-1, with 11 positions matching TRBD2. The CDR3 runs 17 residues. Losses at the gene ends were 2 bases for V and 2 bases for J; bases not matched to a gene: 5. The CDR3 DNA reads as TGTGCCAGCAGTTTATCTAGCGGGGGGATCGCCTACAATGAGCAGTTCTTC. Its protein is CASSLSSGGIAYNEQFF.

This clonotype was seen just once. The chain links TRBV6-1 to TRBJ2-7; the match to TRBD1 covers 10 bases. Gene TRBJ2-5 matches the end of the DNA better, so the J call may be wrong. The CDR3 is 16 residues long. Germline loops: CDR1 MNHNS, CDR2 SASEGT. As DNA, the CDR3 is TGTGCCAGCAGTGTCCGACAGGGGGCCGTCTCGGAGACCCAGTACTTC. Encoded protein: CASSVRQGAVSETQYF.

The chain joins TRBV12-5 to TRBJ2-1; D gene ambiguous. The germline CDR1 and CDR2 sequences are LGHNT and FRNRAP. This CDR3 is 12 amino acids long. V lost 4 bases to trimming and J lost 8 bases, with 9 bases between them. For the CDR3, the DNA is TGTGCTAGTGGTTGGGGTATTTATGAGCAGTTCTTC. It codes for CASGWGIYEQFF.

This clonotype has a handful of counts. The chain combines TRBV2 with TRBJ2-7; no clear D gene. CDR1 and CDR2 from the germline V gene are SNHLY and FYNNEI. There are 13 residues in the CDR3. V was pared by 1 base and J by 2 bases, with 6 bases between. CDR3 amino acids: CASSEGYTYEQYF. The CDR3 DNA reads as TGTGCCAGCAGTGAAGGATACACCTACGAGCAGTACTTC.

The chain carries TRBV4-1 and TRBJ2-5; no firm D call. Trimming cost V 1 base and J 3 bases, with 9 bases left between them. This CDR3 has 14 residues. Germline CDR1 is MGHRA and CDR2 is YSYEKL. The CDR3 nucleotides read TGCGCCAGCAGCCAAGGGCGACTGAAAGAGACCCAGTACTTC. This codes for CASSQGRLKETQYF.

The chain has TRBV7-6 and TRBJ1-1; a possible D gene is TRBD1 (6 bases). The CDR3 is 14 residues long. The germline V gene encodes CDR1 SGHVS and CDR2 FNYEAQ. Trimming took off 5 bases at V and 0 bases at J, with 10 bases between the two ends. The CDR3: CASSPGQLNTEAFF. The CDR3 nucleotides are TGTGCCAGCAGCCCGGGACAATTGAACACTGAAGCTTTCTTT.

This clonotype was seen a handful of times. The CDR3 DNA follows: TGTGCCAGCAGCTCGATCCCAGCGCGAGGCAATGAGCAGTTCTTC. Its protein is CASSSIPARGNEQFF. V is TRBV7-2 and J is TRBJ2-1; D ambiguous. CDR3 length: 15 amino acids. The germline V gene has CDR1 SGHTA and CDR2 FQGNSA. The V and J ends lost 4 bases and 6 bases respectively, with 16 bases between them.

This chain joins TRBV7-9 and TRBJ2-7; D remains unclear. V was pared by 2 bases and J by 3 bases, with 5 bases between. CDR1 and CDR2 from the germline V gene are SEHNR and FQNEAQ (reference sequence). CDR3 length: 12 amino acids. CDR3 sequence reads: CASSLLHYEQYF. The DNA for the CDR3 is TGTGCCAGCAGCTTACTGCACTACGAGCAGTACTTC.

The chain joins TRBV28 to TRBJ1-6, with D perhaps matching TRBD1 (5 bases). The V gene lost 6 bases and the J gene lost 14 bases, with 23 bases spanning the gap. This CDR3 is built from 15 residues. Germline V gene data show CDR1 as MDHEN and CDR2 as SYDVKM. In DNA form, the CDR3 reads TGTGCCAGCAGCCTACTCCGGGACGGATTTGGGGCCCTCCACTTT. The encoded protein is CASSLLRDGFGALHF.

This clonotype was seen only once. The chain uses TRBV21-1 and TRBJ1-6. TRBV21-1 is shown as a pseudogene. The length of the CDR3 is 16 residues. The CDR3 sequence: CASPPGRREGHSPLHF. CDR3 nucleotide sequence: TGTGCCAGCCCCCCAGGAAGAAGGGAGGGGCATTCACCCCTCCACTTT.

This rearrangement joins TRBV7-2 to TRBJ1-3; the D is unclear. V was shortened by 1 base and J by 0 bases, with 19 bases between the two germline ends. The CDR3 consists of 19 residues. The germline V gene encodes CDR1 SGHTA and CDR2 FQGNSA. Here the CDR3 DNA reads TGTGCCAGCAGCTTAGAAACTTATGGTGGCGGCCGCTCTGGAAACACCATATATTTT. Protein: CASSLETYGGGRSGNTIYF.

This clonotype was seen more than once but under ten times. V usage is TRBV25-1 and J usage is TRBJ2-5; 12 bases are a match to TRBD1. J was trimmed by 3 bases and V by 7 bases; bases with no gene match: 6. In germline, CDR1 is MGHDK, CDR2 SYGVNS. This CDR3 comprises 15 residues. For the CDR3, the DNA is TGTGCCAGCACCACCGGGACAGGGGGCGAAGAGACCCAGTACTTC. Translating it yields CASTTGTGGEETQYF.

The CDR3 sequence: CSARVVAGGSANEKLFF. The DNA for the CDR3 is TGCAGTGCTAGAGTGGTAGCAGGGGGCTCGGCTAATGAAAAACTGTTTTTT. The genes are TRBV20-1 and TRBJ1-4; 8 bases are shared with TRBD1. This CDR3 spans 17 amino acids. J lost 3 bases, V lost 1 base, and 10 bases had no gene match. Germline V gives CDR1 DFQATT, CDR2 SNEGSKA (reference sequence).

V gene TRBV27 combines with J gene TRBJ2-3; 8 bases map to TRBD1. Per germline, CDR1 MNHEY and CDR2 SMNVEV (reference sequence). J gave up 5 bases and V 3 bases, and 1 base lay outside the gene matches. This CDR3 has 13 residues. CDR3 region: CASSFRGQDTQYF. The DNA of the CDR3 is TGTGCCAGCAGTTTCAGGGGGCAAGATACGCAGTATTTT.

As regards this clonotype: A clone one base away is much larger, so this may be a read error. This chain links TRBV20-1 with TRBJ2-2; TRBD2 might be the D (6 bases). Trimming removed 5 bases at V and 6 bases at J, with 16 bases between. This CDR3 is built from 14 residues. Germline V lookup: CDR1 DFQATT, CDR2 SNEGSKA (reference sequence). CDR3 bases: TGCAGTGCTGGGGACGGGGGAGGTCCCGGGGAGCTGTTTTTT. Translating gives CSAGDGGGPGELFF.

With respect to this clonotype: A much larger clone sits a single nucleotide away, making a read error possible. The CDR3 DNA is TGCAGCGTACAACGGCTAGCGGGGGCCGACCGGTGCAATGAGCAGTTCTTC. Protein: CSVQRLAGADRCNEQFF. The V call is TRBV29-1, the J call TRBJ2-1, with 10 nucleotides matching TRBD2. Losses at the gene ends were 6 bases for V and 6 bases for J; bases not matched to a gene: 17. The CDR3 covers 17 residues. Germline values: CDR1 SQVTM, CDR2 ANQGSEA.

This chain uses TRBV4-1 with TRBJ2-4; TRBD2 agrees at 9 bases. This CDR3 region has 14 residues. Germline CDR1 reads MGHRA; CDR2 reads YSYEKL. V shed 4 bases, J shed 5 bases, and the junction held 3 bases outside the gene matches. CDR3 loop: CASSPIAGENIQYF. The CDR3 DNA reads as TGCGCCAGCAGCCCCATAGCGGGGGAAAACATTCAGTACTTC.

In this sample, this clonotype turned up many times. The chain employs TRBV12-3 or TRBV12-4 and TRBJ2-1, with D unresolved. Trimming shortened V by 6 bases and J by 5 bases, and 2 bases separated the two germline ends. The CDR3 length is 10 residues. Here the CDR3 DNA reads TGTGCCAGCAGCCACAATGAGCAGTTCTTC. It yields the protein CASSHNEQFF.